Listed here are 13 T cell receptor beta chains from one sample, sequenced in a study of a mutant IDH1 vaccine in newly diagnosed glioma. Some clones are missing from TCRdb's copy, which holds only in-frame ones; the method was immunoSEQ multiplex PCR. This table holds more than 80,000 clones, about four fifths found once. As to time point: baseline, week 1 (first vaccination visit). Treatment reported: pre-vaccination baseline after standard-of-care therapy. Sequences were derived from PBMCs, sampled from a glioma patient treated with radiotherapy, temozolomide or both. These receptor sequences come from a woman aged 45-65 years with glioma.

The genes are TRBV21-1 and TRBJ2-5; TRBD2 reflects the table's D call only, with no check against the DNA. TRBV21-1 corresponds to a pseudogene. The CDR3 is 16 residues long. CDR3 DNA sequence: TGTGCCAGCAGCAAAGCGCAGGCTAGCGGGGGGGAGACCCAGTACTTC. Translated, it gives CASSKAQASGGETQYF.

CDR3 nucleotides: TGTGCCAGCAGTGAAGACGGGACTAGGTACAATGAGCAGTTCTTC. It codes for CASSEDGTRYNEQFF. This chain joins TRBV6-1 and TRBJ2-1; the match to TRBD2 covers 8 bases. Germline V gives CDR1 MNHNS, CDR2 SASEGT. The CDR3 runs to 15 residues. V was clipped by 1 base and J by 4 bases; unmatched bases: 3.

The CDR3 spells CASSSGRTIYF. CDR3 DNA: TGTGCCAGCAGCTCAGGGAGGACCATATATTTT. The chain employs TRBV9 and TRBJ1-3, with D possibly TRBD1 on 5 matching bases. V lost 4 bases, J lost 10 bases, and 9 bases lay in between. The CDR3 extends over 11 amino acids. The germline V gene encodes CDR1 SGDLS and CDR2 YYNGEE. Full variable domain (missing parts from reference TRBV9 and TRBJ1-3): DSGVTQTPKHLITATGQRVTLRCSPRSGDLSVYWYQQSLDQGLQFLIQYYNGEERAKGNILERFSAQQFPDLHSELNLSSLELGDSALYFCASSSGRTIYFGEGSWLTVV.

V is TRBV2 and J is TRBJ1-6; D might be TRBD1 (6 bases). The CDR3 is 15 residues long. V lost 6 bases, J lost 4 bases, and 13 bases lay in between. From germline, CDR1 is SNHLY and CDR2 FYNNEI. The CDR3 DNA reads as TGTGCCAGCAGGATAGGGCAGGGGTATAATTCACCCCTCCACTTT. This sequence encodes CASRIGQGYNSPLHF.

The chain couples TRBV5-5 to TRBJ1-5, with TRBD1 matching 8 bases. This CDR3 is 14 amino acids long. V was clipped by 2 bases and J by 5 bases; unmatched bases: 3. The germline gives CDR1 SGHKS, CDR2 YYEKEE (reference sequence). CDR3 bases: TGTGCCAGCAGCTTAACAGGGGGGGATCAGCCCCAGCATTTT. Its translation: CASSLTGGDQPQHF.

The rearrangement joins TRBV4-3 to TRBJ1-2; maybe TRBD1 (6 bases). The CDR3 covers 14 residues. Trimming took off 4 bases at V and 1 base at J, with 10 bases between the two ends. Germline loops: CDR1 LGHNA, CDR2 YSLEER. For the CDR3, the DNA is TGCGCCAGCAGCCCCGCACAGGGTAACTATGGCTACACCTTC. Protein: CASSPAQGNYGYTF.

The chain combines TRBV2 with TRBJ1-2; 8 bases match TRBD1. The CDR3 contains 14 residues. V trimming: 5 bases; J trimming: 5 bases; junction bases outside the gene matches: 7. In germline, CDR1 is SNHLY, CDR2 FYNNEI. The CDR3 DNA sequence: TGTGCCAGCAGTCGAGGACAGGGCTCTTATGGCTACACCTTC. It specifies CASSRGQGSYGYTF.

The chain carries TRBV7-9 and TRBJ2-7, with D perhaps TRBD1 (7 bases). Deletions cut 3 bases from V and 4 bases from J, with 16 bases between. This CDR3 comprises 15 residues. CDR1 is SEHNR, CDR2 FQNEAQ, per germline (reference sequence). As DNA, the CDR3 is TGTGCCAGCAGCTTCGCGACAGGGAGGCTGTACGAGCAGTACTTC. Its protein product is CASSFATGRLYEQYF.

V and J are TRBV5-3 and TRBJ1-1; D is unclear. TRBV5-3 is sorted into the ORF group, with uncertain function. Trimming shortened V by 10 bases and J by 0 bases, and 10 bases separated the two germline ends. The length of the CDR3 is 12 residues. The CDR3 DNA sequence: TGTGCCGGGAGCGGCGTGAACACTGAAGCTTTCTTT. It yields the protein CAGSGVNTEAFF.

The rearrangement links TRBV27 to TRBJ2-2; D gene ambiguous. V lost 4 bases and J lost 2, with 5 bases in between. Germline CDR1 is MNHEY and CDR2 is SMNVEV (reference sequence). The CDR3 is 13 amino acids. The CDR3 is CASSYGNTGELFF. The DNA for the CDR3 is TGTGCCAGCAGTTATGGAAACACCGGGGAGCTGTTTTTT.

J is TRBJ1-4 and V is TRBV28, with D maybe TRBD1 (6 bases). The CDR3 length is 19 residues. Trimming pared 5 bases from V and 0 bases from J, leaving 22 bases between. From germline, CDR1 is MDHEN and CDR2 SYDVKM. The DNA of the CDR3 is TGTGCCAGCAGTCCAGACGCCAGGGGAAGATATGCAACTAATGAAAAACTGTTTTTT. It yields the protein CASSPDARGRYATNEKLFF.

This chain connects TRBV4-1 to TRBJ1-2; 7 bases are a match to TRBD1. Germline assignment: CDR1 MGHRA and CDR2 YSYEKL. The CDR3 totals 16 residues. J gave up 6 bases and V 1 base, and 11 bases lay outside the gene matches. CDR3 sequence reads: CASSQADFDRVNGYTF. In DNA form, the CDR3 reads TGCGCCAGCAGCCAAGCGGATTTTGACAGGGTGAATGGCTACACCTTC.

This chain links TRBV6-6 with TRBJ1-2, with 8 positions matching TRBD1. There are 14 residues in the CDR3. Looked up from germline, CDR1 is MNHNY and CDR2 is SVGAGI (reference sequence). J lost 5 bases, V lost 6 bases, and 8 bases had no gene match. The CDR3 DNA is TGTGCCAGCAGAGGACCGGGACAGGATTATGGCTACACCTTC. Amino acids: CASRGPGQDYGYTF.